This is a list of T cell receptor beta chains from one sample in a study of T-cell memory formation after mild COVID-19. TCRdb re-derived calls from the 5' RACE reads in MiXCR, one entry per CDR3 protein. The data show 150,000 or so distinct CDR3 sequences, roughly a third seen once. The sequenced sample was PBMCs or a T cell subset sorted from them (not recorded which). The receptors were sampled from an adult woman who had mild COVID-19 (a few samples of this study predate the infection). Cell type and time point are not known. The CDR3 runs from the conserved cysteine through the conserved F or W. The D gene is left open where the match is weak. Size is omitted from some rows. Given values are once, few, many or a class for expanded clones.

j_gene: TRBJ2-7
v_gene: TRBV11-1
len: 14
d_gene: NA
abundance: few
CDR3aa: CASSLGTVIYEQYF
CDR3nt: TGTGCCAGCAGCTTAGGGACAGTGATCTACGAGCAGTACTTC

j_gene: TRBJ2-7
v_gene: TRBV20-1
len: 12
d_gene: NA
abundance: many
CDR3aa: CSAVRGAYEQYF
CDR3nt: TGCAGTGCCGTTAGGGGCGCCTACGAGCAGTACTTC

j_gene: TRBJ2-6
v_gene: TRBV5-1
len: 16
d_gene: NA
abundance: few
CDR3aa: CASAREIGSGANVLTF
CDR3nt: TGCGCCAGCGCCCGCGAAATAGGTTCCGGGGCCAACGTCCTGACTTTC

j_gene: TRBJ2-3
v_gene: TRBV19
len: 16
d_gene: NA
abundance: few
CDR3aa: CASSILGPGSTDTQYF
CDR3nt: TGTGCCAGTAGTATACTGGGCCCGGGATCCACAGATACGCAGTATTTT

j_gene: TRBJ2-1
v_gene: TRBV28
len: 16
d_gene: NA
abundance: NA
CDR3aa: CASTRRGTSSYNEQFF
CDR3nt: TGTGCCAGCACCCGCAGGGGGACTAGCTCCTACAATGAGCAGTTCTTC

j_gene: TRBJ1-1
v_gene: TRBV11-2
len: 13
d_gene: NA
abundance: NA
CDR3aa: CASSLGQDTEAFF
CDR3nt: TGTGCCAGCAGCTTAGGACAGGACACTGAAGCTTTCTTT

j_gene: TRBJ1-4
v_gene: TRBV6-1
len: 16
d_gene: NA
abundance: few
CDR3aa: CASSEISGLHNEKLFF
CDR3nt: TGTGCCAGCAGTGAGATTTCCGGGTTGCACAATGAAAAACTGTTTTTT

j_gene: TRBJ2-7
v_gene: TRBV10-3
len: 13
d_gene: NA
abundance: NA
CDR3aa: CAISGRLSSEQYF
CDR3nt: TGTGCCATCAGTGGACGGCTTAGTTCCGAGCAGTACTTC

j_gene: TRBJ2-7
v_gene: TRBV6-5
len: 14
d_gene: NA
abundance: NA
CDR3aa: CASSYLGGANEQYF
CDR3nt: TGTGCCAGCAGTTATTTGGGGGGGGCTAACGAGCAGTACTTC

j_gene: TRBJ2-7
v_gene: TRBV28
len: 14
d_gene: TRBD1
abundance: NA
CDR3aa: CASMVNRGQGEQYF
CDR3nt: TGTGCCAGCATGGTGAACAGGGGGCAAGGCGAGCAGTACTTC

j_gene: TRBJ2-3
v_gene: TRBV7-2
len: 13
d_gene: NA
abundance: few
CDR3aa: CASSSLGPDTQYF
CDR3nt: TGTGCCAGCAGCTCTCTAGGACCAGATACGCAGTATTTT

j_gene: TRBJ1-1
v_gene: TRBV11-3
len: 16
d_gene: TRBD1
abundance: few
CDR3aa: CASSVGTGGLNTEAFF
CDR3nt: TGTGCCAGCAGCGTTGGGACAGGGGGCCTGAACACTGAAGCTTTCTTT

j_gene: TRBJ2-7
v_gene: TRBV29-1
len: 13
d_gene: NA
abundance: NA
CDR3aa: CSAGEGGSYEQYF
CDR3nt: TGCAGCGCAGGAGAGGGGGGGTCCTACGAGCAGTACTTC

j_gene: TRBJ1-1
v_gene: TRBV12-3/TRBV12-4
len: 15
d_gene: NA
abundance: few
CDR3aa: CASSGPGVMNTEAFF
CDR3nt: TGTGCCAGCAGCGGACCGGGCGTTATGAACACTGAAGCTTTCTTT

j_gene: TRBJ2-1
v_gene: TRBV29-1
len: 11
d_gene: NA
abundance: few
CDR3aa: CSVEWLARQFF
CDR3nt: TGCAGCGTTGAGTGGCTAGCGAGGCAGTTCTTC